The 14 T cell receptor beta chains below come from one sample, sequenced in a study of blood T cell repertoires in COVID-19. Assay: immunoSEQ multiplex PCR; the TCRdb copy retains only in-frame clones and omits some. The repertoire includes about 200,000 clones, around 85% of them detected once, and roughly 5% sits in the top ten. Sequenced sample: peripheral blood. These receptors were obtained from a human donor in a cohort sampled during active COVID-19.

As to this clone: Other DNA sequences of this sample code for an identical CDR3. The chain employs TRBV18 and TRBJ2-7; D is perhaps TRBD1 (6 bases). CDR3 length: 15 residues. Germline CDR1 and CDR2: KGHSH and LQKENI. Trimming took off 3 bases at V and 0 bases at J, with 12 bases between the two ends. The CDR3 loop is CASSPGDRNSYEQYF. The CDR3 DNA reads TGTGCCAGCTCACCTGGCGACAGGAACTCCTACGAGCAGTACTTC.

The chain combines TRBV30 with TRBJ1-5, with 9 positions matching TRBD1. V was clipped by 1 base and J by 1 base; unmatched bases: 5. This CDR3 has 16 amino acids. Germline CDR1 and CDR2: GTSNPN and SVGIG (reference sequence). The CDR3 loop is CAWSATGGRSNQPQHF. In DNA, the CDR3 is TGTGCCTGGAGTGCAACAGGGGGCCGAAGCAATCAGCCCCAGCATTTT.

The chain joins TRBV6-2 or TRBV6-3 to TRBJ2-7, with 7 bases fitting TRBD2. Unmatched junction bases numbered 2, after V lost 0 bases and J lost 0 bases. CDR1 is MNHEY and CDR2 is SVGEGT in the germline V gene. The length of the CDR3 is 15 residues. The CDR3 DNA follows: TGTGCCAGCAGTTACTCCGGCGGGAGCTCCTACGAGCAGTACTTC. Encoded protein: CASSYSGGSSYEQYF.

The CDR3 region has the DNA TGTGCCACTGCGGACAGACGCGAGACCCAGTACTTC. Translating gives CATADRRETQYF. The V gene is TRBV14, the J gene TRBJ2-5; the D gene is possibly TRBD1 (6 bases). Germline-derived CDR1 and CDR2 are SGHDN and FVKESK. Trimming removed 10 bases at V and 5 bases at J, with 14 bases between. The CDR3 has 12 residues. The full variable domain, in which reference TRBV14 and TRBJ2-5 provide the parts outside the CDR3, is EAGVTQFPSHSVIEKGQTVTLRCDPISGHDNLYWYRRVMGKEIKFLLHFVKESKQDESGMPNNRFLAERTGGTYSTLKVQPAELEDSGVYFCATADRRETQYFGPGTRLLVL.

This clone is a singleton in its sample. CDR3 coding DNA: TGTGCCAGCAGTCGAACCGGGACAGGGGTCTACGAGCAGTACTTC. This translates into CASSRTGTGVYEQYF. V is TRBV6-5 and J is TRBJ2-7; 10 bases match TRBD1. V trimming: 5 bases; J trimming: 3 bases; junction bases outside the gene matches: 7. CDR3 length equals 15 residues. Germline loops: CDR1 MNHEY, CDR2 SVGAGI.

The chain uses TRBV15 and TRBJ2-7; 8 bases line up with TRBD1. The J segment lost 0 bases and the V segment lost 0 bases, leaving 4 bases of the junction unmatched. CDR1 is LNHNV and CDR2 is YYDKDF in the germline V gene (reference sequence). The CDR3 spans 16 residues. CDR3 residues: CATSREAGTGSYEQYF. The CDR3 DNA reads as TGTGCCACCAGCAGAGAGGCGGGGACAGGCTCCTACGAGCAGTACTTC.

The rearrangement joins TRBV4-2 to TRBJ2-3, with D unresolved. This CDR3 has 16 residues. The V end was cut by 0 bases, the J end by 2 bases, with 12 bases between. From germline, CDR1 is LGHNA and CDR2 YNFKEQ. The CDR3 nucleotides read TGTGCCAGCAGCCAAGAATCGCGGTCTAACACAGATACGCAGTATTTT. Residues: CASSQESRSNTDTQYF.

The genes are TRBV5-4 and TRBJ2-7; possibly TRBD1 for D (6 bases). CDR1 SGHNT and CDR2 YYREEE come from the germline V gene (reference sequence). The CDR3 has 16 residues. Deletions cut 4 bases from V and 4 bases from J, with 21 bases between. The CDR3 spells CASSSSQGSSRYEQYF. The CDR3 DNA is TGTGCCAGCAGCAGCTCACAGGGTAGTTCCCGATACGAGCAGTACTTC.

V and J are TRBV19 and TRBJ2-7; D possibly corresponds to TRBD2 (6 bases). This CDR3 has 15 residues. V lost 5 bases and J lost 0, with 14 bases in between. Germline CDR1 is LNHDA and CDR2 is SQIVND (reference sequence). The CDR3 is CASSLTSTSSYEQYF. The CDR3 coding sequence is TGTGCCAGTAGTCTTACTAGCACGAGCTCCTACGAGCAGTACTTC.

V usage is TRBV28 and J usage is TRBJ1-2; D may be TRBD1 (5 bases). Germline V CDR1 and CDR2: MDHEN, SYDVKM. V was pared by 4 bases and J by 5 bases, with 11 bases between. The CDR3 contains 13 residues. For the CDR3, the DNA is TGTGCCAGCAGTTATGTCAGGGCATATGGCTACACCTTC. Amino acid sequence: CASSYVRAYGYTF.

J is TRBJ2-1 and V is TRBV11-2; TRBD2 matches at 7 bases. The ends lost 2 bases at V and 0 bases at J; junction bases unmatched: 4. This CDR3 has 16 amino acids. Germline-derived CDR1 and CDR2 are SGHAT and FQNNGV. CDR3 nucleotide sequence: TGTGCCAGCAGCTTAAACGGCGGGAGCTCCTACAATGAGCAGTTCTTC. It is translated as CASSLNGGSSYNEQFF.

The chain carries TRBV6-6 and TRBJ1-2; no clear D. This CDR3 contains 13 residues. Germline V gene lookup returns CDR1 MNHNY and CDR2 SVGAGI (reference sequence). Between the trimmed V and J ends, which lost 9 bases and 8 bases, there was a span of 19 bases. CDR3 sequence reads: CASTPNWARGYTF. For the CDR3, the DNA is TGTGCCAGTACGCCTAATTGGGCGAGAGGCTACACCTTC.

This clone was detected only a few times. The chain carries TRBV9 and TRBJ1-5, with 9 bases that match TRBD1. J lost 7 bases, V lost 4 bases, and 9 bases had no gene match. This CDR3 has 15 residues. CDR1 is SGDLS and CDR2 is YYNGEE in the germline V gene. CDR3 region: CASSLGQGGGQPQHF. CDR3 DNA sequence: TGTGCCAGCAGCCTGGGACAGGGAGGAGGCCAGCCCCAGCATTTT.

This clone was counted a few times. The chain is built from TRBV20-1 and TRBJ1-2; maybe TRBD1 (5 bases). Looked up from germline, CDR1 is DFQATT and CDR2 is SNEGSKA (reference sequence). The CDR3 has 13 residues. Trimming removed 3 bases at V and 0 bases at J, with 8 bases between. The CDR3 sequence: CSASQGSNYGYTF. DNA for the CDR3: TGCAGTGCTAGTCAGGGATCTAACTATGGCTACACCTTC.